This entry describes one T cell receptor beta chain. Its antigen is not known. The germline V and J ends were trimmed by 2 bases and 6 bases, with 11 bases remaining between them. This CDR3 is built from 13 residues. In germline, CDR1 is SNHLY, CDR2 FYNNEI. The entry originates in a study of shared clonotypes between healthy human individuals. Study observations and caveats: With few donors, the genetic and exposure-history diversity represented was limited. Generation probabilities of non-shared clonotypes were lower (relative to those shared by all four donors). Though the depth was large, rarefaction showed that sorted-subset sequencing was incomplete.

Genomic DNA (from each subset) was split evenly across several immunoSEQ plates. Libraries were prepared by immunoSEQ multiplex PCR; TCRdb keeps only in-frame clonotypes and omits some of them. The sample lists about 1.1 million clones; 60% to 80% were seen once. The chain uses TRBV2 and TRBJ2-7, with D hard to call. Sequenced: memory CD4+ T cells from PBMCs. The subset denotes: CD45RA-negative fraction. The TCR was taken from a man aged 18-30 years in good health. Some clones in this sample may be carry-over from other donors' samples. CDR3 residues: CASSEQLLSEQYF. CDR3 DNA sequence: TGTGCCAGCAGTGAACAGCTCCTAAGCGAGCAGTACTTC.